The following is a T cell receptor (beta chain) sequence with its context. This CDR3 has 13 residues. Looked up from germline, CDR1 is SEHNR and CDR2 is FQNEAQ (reference sequence). V dropped 0 bases and J dropped 4 bases, with 7 bases sitting between them. This sample is part of a study of control samples from healthy donors and cancer patients. Produced via immunoSEQ multiplex PCR; TCRdb's table is partial and in-frame only. The data hold approximately 140,000 clones, with about 90% observed a single time. Sequencing input: blood. The chain has TRBV7-9 and TRBJ2-7; unclear D gene. The sequence was collected from a young man in good health. This CDR3 is CASSLATAYEQYF. In DNA form, the CDR3 reads TGTGCCAGCAGCTTAGCTACGGCATACGAGCAGTACTTC.